Shown below are 8 T cell receptor beta chains from a single sample sequenced in a study of OX40 agonist ivuxolimab in advanced cancers. Libraries were prepared by immunoSEQ multiplex PCR; TCRdb keeps only in-frame clonotypes and omits some of them. The sample shows about 100,000 clones, roughly four fifths of them seen only once. The sequenced sample was CD4+ or CD8+ T cells sorted from blood, obtained in a trial of the OX40 agonist ivuxolimab. All receptors come from an adult with an advanced solid tumor such as melanoma, head and neck, liver or kidney cancer.

The chain carries TRBV2 and TRBJ1-2; D remains unclear. The CDR3 totals 14 residues. The V gene's germline CDR1 is SNHLY and CDR2 FYNNEI. V lost 7 bases and J 2 bases, leaving 14 bases between the germline ends. The CDR3 reads CASNLNGPNYGYTF. DNA of the CDR3: TGTGCCAGCAATCTGAACGGGCCCAACTATGGCTACACCTTC.

The rearrangement uses TRBV4-2 and TRBJ1-4; tentative D call: TRBD1 (5 bases). The V gene's germline CDR1 is LGHNA and CDR2 YNFKEQ. V was shortened by 3 bases and J by 4 bases, with 9 bases between the two germline ends. This CDR3 is 14 amino acids long. For the CDR3, the DNA is TGTGCCAGCAGCCAGGGGGGGGATAATGAAAAACTGTTTTTT. As protein: CASSQGGDNEKLFF.

This chain links TRBV6-5 with TRBJ2-7; 9 bases map to TRBD1. The germline gives CDR1 MNHEY, CDR2 SVGAGI. The CDR3 length is 13 residues. Losses at the gene ends were 7 bases for V and 3 bases for J; bases not matched to a gene: 4. The CDR3 is CASTTGQGYEQYF. The CDR3 DNA reads TGTGCCAGCACTACGGGACAGGGCTACGAGCAGTACTTC.

CDR3 region: CASSQGLAGESEQFF. Here the CDR3 DNA reads TGCGCCAGCAGCCAGGGACTAGCGGGAGAGAGTGAGCAGTTCTTC. The chain combines TRBV5-1 with TRBJ2-1, with 14 bases aligning to TRBD2. Germline CDR1 reads SGHRS; CDR2 reads YFSETQ. This CDR3 has 15 amino acids. After removal of 4 bases from V and 9 bases from J, the junction contained 6 bases not matched to a gene.

This rearrangement joins TRBV19 to TRBJ1-2; maybe TRBD1 (6 bases). Germline V gene sequence: CDR1 LNHDA, CDR2 SQIVND (reference sequence). Trimming took 4 bases from V and 2 from J, leaving 11 bases between them. The CDR3 runs 14 residues. The CDR3 here is CASSTDRLNYGYTF. The CDR3 nucleotides are TGTGCCAGTAGTACGGACAGATTAAACTATGGCTACACCTTC.

The chain is built from TRBV6-5 and TRBJ2-7; 8 bases align to TRBD1. The germline V gene encodes CDR1 MNHEY and CDR2 SVGAGI. The CDR3 spans 14 residues. J was trimmed by 3 bases and V by 7 bases; bases with no gene match: 8. The CDR3: CASTFGQGSYEQYF. The CDR3 DNA reads TGTGCCAGCACCTTCGGACAGGGCAGCTACGAGCAGTACTTC.

V and J are TRBV9 and TRBJ2-2; the D gene is possibly TRBD2 (5 bases). The CDR3 sequence is 13 residues long. V was clipped by 3 bases and J by 6 bases, with 9 bases between them. Germline V gene sequence: CDR1 SGDLS, CDR2 YYNGEE. Written as DNA, the CDR3 is TGTGCCAGCAGCGAGGCGGGCGCCGGGGAGCTGTTTTTT. This sequence encodes CASSEAGAGELFF.

V and J are TRBV5-1 and TRBJ1-1; D gene ambiguous. Trimming cost V 5 bases and J 0 bases, with 11 bases left between them. The length of the CDR3 is 14 residues. CDR1 and CDR2 (germline): SGHRS, YFSETQ. CDR3 DNA: TGCGCCAGCAGGCAAAGGGATCTGAACACTGAAGCTTTCTTT. It yields the protein CASRQRDLNTEAFF.